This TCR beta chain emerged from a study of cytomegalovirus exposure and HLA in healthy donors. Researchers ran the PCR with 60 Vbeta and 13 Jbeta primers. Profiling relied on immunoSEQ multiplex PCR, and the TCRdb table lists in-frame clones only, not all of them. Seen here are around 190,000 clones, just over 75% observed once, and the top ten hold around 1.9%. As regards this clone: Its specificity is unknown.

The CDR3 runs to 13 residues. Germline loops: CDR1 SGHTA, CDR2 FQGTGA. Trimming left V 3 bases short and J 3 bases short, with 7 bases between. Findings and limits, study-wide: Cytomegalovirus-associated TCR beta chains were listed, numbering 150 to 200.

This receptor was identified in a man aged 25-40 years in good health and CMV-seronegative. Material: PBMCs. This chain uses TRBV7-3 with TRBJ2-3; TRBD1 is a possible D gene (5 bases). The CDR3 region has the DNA TGTGCCAGCAGCTTTGACAGTACAGATACGCAGTATTTT. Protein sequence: CASSFDSTDTQYF.